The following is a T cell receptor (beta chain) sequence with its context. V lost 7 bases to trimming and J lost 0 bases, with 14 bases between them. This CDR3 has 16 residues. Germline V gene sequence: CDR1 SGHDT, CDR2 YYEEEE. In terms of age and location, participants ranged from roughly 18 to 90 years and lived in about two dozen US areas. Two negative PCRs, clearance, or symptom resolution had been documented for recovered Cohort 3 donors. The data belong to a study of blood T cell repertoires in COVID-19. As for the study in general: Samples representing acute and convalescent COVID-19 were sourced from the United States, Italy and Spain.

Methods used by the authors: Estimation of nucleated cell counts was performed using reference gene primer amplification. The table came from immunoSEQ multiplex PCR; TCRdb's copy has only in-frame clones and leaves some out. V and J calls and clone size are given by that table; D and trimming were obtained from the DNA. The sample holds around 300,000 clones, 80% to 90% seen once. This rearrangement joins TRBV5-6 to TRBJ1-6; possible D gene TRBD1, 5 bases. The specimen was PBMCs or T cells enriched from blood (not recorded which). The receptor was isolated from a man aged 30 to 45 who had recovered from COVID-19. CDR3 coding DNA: TGTGCCAGCTTCCCGGAGGGGAGCTCCTATAATTCACCCCTCCACTTT. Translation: CASFPEGSSYNSPLHF.